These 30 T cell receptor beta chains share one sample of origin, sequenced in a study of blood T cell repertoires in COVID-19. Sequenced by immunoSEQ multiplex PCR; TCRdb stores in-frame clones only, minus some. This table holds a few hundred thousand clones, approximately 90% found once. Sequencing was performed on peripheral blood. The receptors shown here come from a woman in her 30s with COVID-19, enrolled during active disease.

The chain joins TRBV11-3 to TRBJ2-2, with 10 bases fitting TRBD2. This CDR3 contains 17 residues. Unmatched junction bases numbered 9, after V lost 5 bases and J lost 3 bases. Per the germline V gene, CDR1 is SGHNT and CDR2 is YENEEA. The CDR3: CASSPWTSGRHTGELFF. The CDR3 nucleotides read TGTGCCAGCAGCCCCTGGACTAGCGGAAGACACACCGGGGAGCTGTTTTTT.

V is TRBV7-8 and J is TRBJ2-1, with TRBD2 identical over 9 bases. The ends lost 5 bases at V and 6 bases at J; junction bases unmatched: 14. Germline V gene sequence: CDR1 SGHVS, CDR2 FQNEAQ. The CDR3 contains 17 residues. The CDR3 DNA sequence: TGTGCCAGCAGCGGAAGGGTAGCGGGAGCTGGAGGCAATGAGCAGTTCTTC. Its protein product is CASSGRVAGAGGNEQFF.

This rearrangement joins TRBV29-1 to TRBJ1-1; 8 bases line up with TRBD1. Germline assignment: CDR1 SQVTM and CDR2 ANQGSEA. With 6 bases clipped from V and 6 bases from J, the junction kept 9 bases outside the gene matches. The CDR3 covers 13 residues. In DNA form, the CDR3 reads TGCAGCGTGGGGGGGACAGGACGTGCTGAAGCTTTCTTT. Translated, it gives CSVGGTGRAEAFF.

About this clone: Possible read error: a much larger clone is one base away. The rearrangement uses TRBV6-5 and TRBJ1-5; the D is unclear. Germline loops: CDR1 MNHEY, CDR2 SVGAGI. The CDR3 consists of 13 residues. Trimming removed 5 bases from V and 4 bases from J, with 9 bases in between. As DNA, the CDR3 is TGTGCCAGCAGTCGTACTGAGAATCAGCCCCAGCATTTT. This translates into CASSRTENQPQHF.

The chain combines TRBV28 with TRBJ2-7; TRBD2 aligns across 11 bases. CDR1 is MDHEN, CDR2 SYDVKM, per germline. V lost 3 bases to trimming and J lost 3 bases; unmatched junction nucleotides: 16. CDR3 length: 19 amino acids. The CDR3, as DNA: TGTGCCAGCAGTTTCACACTAACTAGCGGGGGACCGAAAGACTACGAGCAGTACTTC. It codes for CASSFTLTSGGPKDYEQYF.

The CDR3 nucleotides are TGTGCCAGCTCATTCCAGGGTTCCGTAGGCACAGATACGCAGTATTTT. Translation: CASSFQGSVGTDTQYF. This chain connects TRBV5-4 to TRBJ2-3; a weak D match, TRBD1 (5 bases). Between the trimmed V and J ends, which lost 7 bases and 1 base, there was a span of 19 bases. The CDR3 runs to 16 residues. Germline V gene sequence: CDR1 SGHNT, CDR2 YYREEE (reference sequence).

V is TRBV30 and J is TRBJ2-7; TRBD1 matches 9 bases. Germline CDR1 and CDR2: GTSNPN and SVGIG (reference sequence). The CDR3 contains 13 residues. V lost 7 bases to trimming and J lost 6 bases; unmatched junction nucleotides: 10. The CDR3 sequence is CALTRTGVGEQYV. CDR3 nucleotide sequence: TGTGCCTTAACCCGGACAGGGGTCGGCGAGCAGTACGTC.

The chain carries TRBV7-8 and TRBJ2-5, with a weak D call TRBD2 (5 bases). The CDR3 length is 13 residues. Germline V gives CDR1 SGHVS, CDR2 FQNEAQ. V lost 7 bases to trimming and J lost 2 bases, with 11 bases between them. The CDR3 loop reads CASTPGGQETQYF. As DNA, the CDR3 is TGTGCCAGCACCCCAGGCGGGCAAGAGACCCAGTACTTC. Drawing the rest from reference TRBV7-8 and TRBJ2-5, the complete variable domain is GAGVSQSPRYKVAKRGQDVALRCDPISGHVSLFWYQQALGQGPEFLTYFQNEAQLDKSGLPSDRFFAERPEGSVSTLKIQRTQQEDSAVYLCASTPGGQETQYFGPGTRLLVL.

The CDR3 sequence: CASSSPNRQFNEKLFF. CDR3 DNA: TGTGCCAGCAGTTCACCTAATAGACAGTTTAATGAAAAACTGTTTTTT. The chain carries TRBV28 and TRBJ1-4; TRBD1 is a possible D gene (5 bases). CDR1 is MDHEN, CDR2 SYDVKM, per germline. Trimming shortened V by 4 bases and J by 4 bases, and 16 bases separated the two germline ends. The CDR3 is made up of 16 amino acids.

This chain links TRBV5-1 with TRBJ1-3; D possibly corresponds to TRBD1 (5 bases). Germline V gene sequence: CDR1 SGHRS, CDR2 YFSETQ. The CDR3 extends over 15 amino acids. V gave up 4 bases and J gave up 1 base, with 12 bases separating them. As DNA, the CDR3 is TGCGCCAGCAGCCCGCGGCAGGGTTCTGGAAACACCATATATTTT. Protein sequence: CASSPRQGSGNTIYF.

The CDR3 here is CASTGNYEQYF. The CDR3 DNA reads TGTGCCAGCACCGGGAACTACGAGCAGTACTTC. The chain couples TRBV28 to TRBJ2-7, with a possible D match to TRBD2 (5 bases). Trimming removed 7 bases at V and 3 bases at J, with 7 bases between. There are 11 residues in the CDR3. The germline gives CDR1 MDHEN, CDR2 SYDVKM.

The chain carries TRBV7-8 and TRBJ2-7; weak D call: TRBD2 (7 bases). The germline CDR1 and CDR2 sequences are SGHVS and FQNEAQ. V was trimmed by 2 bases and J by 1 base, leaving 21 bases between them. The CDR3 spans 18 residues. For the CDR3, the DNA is TGTGCCAGCAGCTTAACGAGCCCAAGTGGGGGGGCTTCCTACGAGCAGTACTTC. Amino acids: CASSLTSPSGGASYEQYF.

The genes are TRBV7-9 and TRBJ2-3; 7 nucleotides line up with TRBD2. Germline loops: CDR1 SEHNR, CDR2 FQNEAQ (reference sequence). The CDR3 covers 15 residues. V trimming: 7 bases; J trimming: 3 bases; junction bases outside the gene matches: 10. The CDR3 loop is CASTLAGRETDTQYF. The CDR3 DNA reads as TGTGCCAGCACCCTCGCGGGGCGGGAGACAGATACGCAGTATTTT.

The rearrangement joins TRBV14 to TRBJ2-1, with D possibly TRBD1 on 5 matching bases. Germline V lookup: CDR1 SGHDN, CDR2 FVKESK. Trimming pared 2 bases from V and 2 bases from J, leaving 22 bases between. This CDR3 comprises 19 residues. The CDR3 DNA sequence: TGTGCCAGCAGCCAAATCCGACCAGGGTTTAGGGCCACCTACAATGAGCAGTTCTTC. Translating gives CASSQIRPGFRATYNEQFF.

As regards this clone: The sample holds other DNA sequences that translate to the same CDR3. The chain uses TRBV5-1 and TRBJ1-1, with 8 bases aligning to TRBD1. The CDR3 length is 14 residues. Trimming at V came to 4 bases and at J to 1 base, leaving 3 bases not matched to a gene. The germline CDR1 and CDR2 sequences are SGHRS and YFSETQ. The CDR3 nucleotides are TGCGCCAGCAGCCCCGGGACAGGGAACACTGAAGCTTTCTTT. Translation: CASSPGTGNTEAFF.

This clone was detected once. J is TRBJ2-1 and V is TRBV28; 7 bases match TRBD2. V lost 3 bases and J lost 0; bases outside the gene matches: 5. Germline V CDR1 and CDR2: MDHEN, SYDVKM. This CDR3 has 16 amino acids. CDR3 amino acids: CASSFRDYPSYNEQFF. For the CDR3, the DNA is TGTGCCAGCAGTTTTAGGGACTACCCCTCCTACAATGAGCAGTTCTTC. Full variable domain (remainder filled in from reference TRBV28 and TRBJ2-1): DVKVTQSSRYLVKRTGEKVFLECVQDMDHENMFWYRQDPGLGLRLIYFSYDVKMKEKGDIPEGYSVSREKKERFSLILESASTNQTSMYLCASSFRDYPSYNEQFFGPGTRLTVL.

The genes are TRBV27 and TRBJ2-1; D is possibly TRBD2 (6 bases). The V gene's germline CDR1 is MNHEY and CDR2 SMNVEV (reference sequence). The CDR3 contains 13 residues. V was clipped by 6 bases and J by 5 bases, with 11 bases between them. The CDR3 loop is CASRIGRNNEQFF. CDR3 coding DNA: TGTGCCAGCAGGATCGGGAGAAACAATGAGCAGTTCTTC.

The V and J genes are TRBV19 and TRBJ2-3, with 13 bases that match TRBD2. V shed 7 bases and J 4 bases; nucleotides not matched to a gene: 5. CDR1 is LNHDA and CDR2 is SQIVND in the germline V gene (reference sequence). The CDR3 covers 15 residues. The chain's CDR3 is CASTRTSGRADTQYF. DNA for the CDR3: TGTGCCAGTACCCGGACTAGCGGGAGAGCAGATACGCAGTATTTT.

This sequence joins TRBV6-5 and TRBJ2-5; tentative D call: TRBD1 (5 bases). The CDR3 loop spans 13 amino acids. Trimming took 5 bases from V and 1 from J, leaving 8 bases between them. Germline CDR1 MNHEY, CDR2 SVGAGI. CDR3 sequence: CASSQGIQETQYF. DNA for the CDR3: TGTGCCAGCAGTCAGGGTATCCAAGAGACCCAGTACTTC.

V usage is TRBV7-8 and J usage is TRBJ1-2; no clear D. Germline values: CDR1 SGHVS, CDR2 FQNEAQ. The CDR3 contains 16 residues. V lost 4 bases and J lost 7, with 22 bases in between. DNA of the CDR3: TGTGCCAGCAGCTCTCGTTCATGGGCTGAGTTGGGTGGCTACACCTTC. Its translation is CASSSRSWAELGGYTF.

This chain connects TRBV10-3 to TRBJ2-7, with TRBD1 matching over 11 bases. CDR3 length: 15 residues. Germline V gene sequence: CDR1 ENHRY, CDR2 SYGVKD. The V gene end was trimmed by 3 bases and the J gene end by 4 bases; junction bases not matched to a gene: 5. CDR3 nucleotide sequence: TGTGCCATCAGTGAAGGACAGGGGGCCCCTTACGAGCAGTACGTC. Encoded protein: CAISEGQGAPYEQYV.

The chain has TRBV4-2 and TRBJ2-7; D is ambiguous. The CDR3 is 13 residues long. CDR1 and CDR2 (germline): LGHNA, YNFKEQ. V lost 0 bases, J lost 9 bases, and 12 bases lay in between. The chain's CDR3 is CASSQDQRVRQYV. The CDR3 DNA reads TGTGCCAGCAGCCAAGATCAGCGAGTGAGGCAGTACGTC.

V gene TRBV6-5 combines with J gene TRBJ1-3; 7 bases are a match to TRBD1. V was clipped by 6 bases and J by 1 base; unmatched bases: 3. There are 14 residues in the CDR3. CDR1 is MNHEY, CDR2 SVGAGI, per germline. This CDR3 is CASRRQGSGNTIYF. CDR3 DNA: TGTGCCAGCAGACGACAGGGTTCTGGAAACACCATATATTTT.

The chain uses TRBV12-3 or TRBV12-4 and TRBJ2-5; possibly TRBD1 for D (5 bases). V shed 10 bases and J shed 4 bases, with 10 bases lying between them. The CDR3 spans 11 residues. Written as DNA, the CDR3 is TGTGCCACCGGTCAGGGAGAGACCCAGTACTTC. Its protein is CATGQGETQYF.

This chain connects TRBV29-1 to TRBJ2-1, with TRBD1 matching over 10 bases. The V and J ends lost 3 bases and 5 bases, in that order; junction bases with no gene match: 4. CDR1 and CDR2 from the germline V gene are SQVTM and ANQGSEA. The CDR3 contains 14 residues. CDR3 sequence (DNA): TGCAGCGTTGAGGACAGGGGGTGGAACAATGAGCAGTTCTTC. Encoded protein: CSVEDRGWNNEQFF.

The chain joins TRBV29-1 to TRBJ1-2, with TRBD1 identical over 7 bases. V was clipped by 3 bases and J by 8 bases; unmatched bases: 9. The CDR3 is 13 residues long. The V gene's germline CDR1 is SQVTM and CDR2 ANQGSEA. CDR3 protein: CSVELGGLGGYTF. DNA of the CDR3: TGCAGCGTTGAGTTAGGGGGCCTGGGGGGCTACACCTTC.

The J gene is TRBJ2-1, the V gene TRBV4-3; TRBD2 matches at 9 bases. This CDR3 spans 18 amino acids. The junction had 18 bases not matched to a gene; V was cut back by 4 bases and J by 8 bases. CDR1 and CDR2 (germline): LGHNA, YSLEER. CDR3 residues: CASSLSGSGGRLGDEQFF. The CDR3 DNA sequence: TGCGCCAGCAGCCTCTCTGGGAGCGGGGGGAGGTTGGGGGATGAGCAGTTCTTC.

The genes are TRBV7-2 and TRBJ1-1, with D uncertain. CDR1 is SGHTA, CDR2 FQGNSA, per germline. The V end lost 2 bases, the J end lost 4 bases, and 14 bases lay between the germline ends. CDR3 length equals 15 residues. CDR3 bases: TGTGCCAGCAGCTTATATAGTCGCCACCCCACTGAAGCTTTCTTT. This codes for CASSLYSRHPTEAFF.

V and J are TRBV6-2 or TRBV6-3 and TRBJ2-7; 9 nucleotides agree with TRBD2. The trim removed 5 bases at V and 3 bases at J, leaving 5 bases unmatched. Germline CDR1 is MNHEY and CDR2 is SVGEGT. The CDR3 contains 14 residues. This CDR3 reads CASSLRGRVYEQYV. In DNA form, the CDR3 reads TGTGCCAGCAGTCTACGCGGGAGGGTCTACGAGCAGTACGTC.

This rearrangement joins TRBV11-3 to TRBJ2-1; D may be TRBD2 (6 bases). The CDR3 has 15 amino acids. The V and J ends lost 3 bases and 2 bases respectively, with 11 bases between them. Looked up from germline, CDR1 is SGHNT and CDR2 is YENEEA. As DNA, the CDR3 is TGTGCCAGCAGCTTCGGGGGACTGGCCTACAATGAGCAGTTCTTC. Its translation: CASSFGGLAYNEQFF.